This T cell receptor beta chain is from a study of tumor-infiltrating lymphocytes in localized non-small cell lung cancer. Clones were read by immunoSEQ multiplex PCR, and TCRdb kept only the in-frame ones, dropping some. Here the sample spans around 13,000 clones, around 74% being singletons. CDR1 MNHEY and CDR2 SVGAGI come from the germline V gene. V was pared by 6 bases and J by 5 bases, with 12 bases between. The CDR3 loop spans 13 amino acids. Sequences were obtained from uninvolved lung tissue not adjacent to the tumor. This sequence originates from a human donor with non-small cell lung cancer. The chain couples TRBV6-5 to TRBJ2-3, with D maybe TRBD1 (6 bases). For the CDR3, the DNA is TGTGCCAGCAGAGCCAGCAGGGGAGATACGCAGTATTTT. This gives the protein CASRASRGDTQYF.